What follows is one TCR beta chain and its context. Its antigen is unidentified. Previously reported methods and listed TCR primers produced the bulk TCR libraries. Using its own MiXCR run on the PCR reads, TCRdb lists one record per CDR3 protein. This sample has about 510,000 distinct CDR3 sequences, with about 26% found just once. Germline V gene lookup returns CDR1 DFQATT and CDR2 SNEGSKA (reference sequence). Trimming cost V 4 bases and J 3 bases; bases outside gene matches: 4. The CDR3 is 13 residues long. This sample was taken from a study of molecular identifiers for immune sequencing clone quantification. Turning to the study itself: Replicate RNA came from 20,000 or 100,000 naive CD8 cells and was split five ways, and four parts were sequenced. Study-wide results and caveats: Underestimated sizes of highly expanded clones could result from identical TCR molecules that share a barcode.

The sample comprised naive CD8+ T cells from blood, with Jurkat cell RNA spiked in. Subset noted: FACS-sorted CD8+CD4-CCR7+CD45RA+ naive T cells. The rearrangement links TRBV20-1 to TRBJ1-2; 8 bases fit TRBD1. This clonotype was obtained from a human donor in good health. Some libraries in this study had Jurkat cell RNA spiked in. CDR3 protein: CSATQTGDYGYTF. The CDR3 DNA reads TGCAGTGCTACCCAGACAGGGGACTATGGCTACACCTTC.